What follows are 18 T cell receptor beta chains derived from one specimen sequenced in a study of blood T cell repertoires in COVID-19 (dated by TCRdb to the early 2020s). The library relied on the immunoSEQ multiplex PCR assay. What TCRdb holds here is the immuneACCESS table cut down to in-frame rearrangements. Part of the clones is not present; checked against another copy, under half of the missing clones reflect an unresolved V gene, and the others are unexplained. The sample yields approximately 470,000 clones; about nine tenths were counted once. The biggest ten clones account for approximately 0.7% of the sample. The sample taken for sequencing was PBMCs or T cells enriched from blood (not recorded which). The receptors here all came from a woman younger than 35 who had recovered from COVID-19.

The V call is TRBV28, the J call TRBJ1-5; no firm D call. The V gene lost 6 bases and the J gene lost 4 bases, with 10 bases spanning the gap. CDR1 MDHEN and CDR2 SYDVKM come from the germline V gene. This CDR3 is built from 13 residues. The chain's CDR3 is CASSRQVNQPQHF. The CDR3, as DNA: TGTGCCAGCAGCAGACAAGTTAATCAGCCCCAGCATTTT.

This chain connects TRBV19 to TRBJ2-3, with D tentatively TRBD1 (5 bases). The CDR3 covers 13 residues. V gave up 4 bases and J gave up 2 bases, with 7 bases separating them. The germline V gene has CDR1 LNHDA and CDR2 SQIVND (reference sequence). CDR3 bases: TGTGCCAGTAGTAACGGACACACAGATACGCAGTATTTT. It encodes CASSNGHTDTQYF.

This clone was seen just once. CDR3 loop: CASSPRQGRYYGYTF. The CDR3 coding sequence is TGTGCCAGCAGCCCCCGACAGGGGAGGTACTATGGCTACACCTTC. J is TRBJ1-2 and V is TRBV9; 8 nucleotides agree with TRBD1. This CDR3 has 15 residues. Germline lookup yields CDR1 SGDLS and CDR2 YYNGEE. V shed 4 bases, J shed 3 bases, and the junction held 8 bases outside the gene matches.

CDR3 bases: TGTGCCAGCAGCTCCCAGGGAGGGGGGTCCTCTGGAAACACCATATATTTT. The encoded protein is CASSSQGGGSSGNTIYF. V gene TRBV3-1 (or the pseudogene TRBV3-2) combines with J gene TRBJ1-3; D is perhaps TRBD1 (6 bases). The CDR3 covers 17 residues. CDR1 is LGHDT, CDR2 YNNKEL, per germline (reference sequence). Trimming shortened V by 5 bases and J by 0 bases, and 17 bases separated the two germline ends.

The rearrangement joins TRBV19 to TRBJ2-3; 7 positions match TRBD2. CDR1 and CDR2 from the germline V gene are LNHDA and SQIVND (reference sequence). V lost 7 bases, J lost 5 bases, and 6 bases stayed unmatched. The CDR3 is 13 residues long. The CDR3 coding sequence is TGTGCCAGTATGGGAGGGGATGAAGATACGCAGTATTTT. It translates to CASMGGDEDTQYF.

Here the CDR3 DNA reads TGTGCCAGTCTTATGACACCCTACACTGAAGCTTTCTTT. It specifies CASLMTPYTEAFF. The chain joins TRBV6-5 to TRBJ1-1; no definite D call. The CDR3 runs to 13 residues. Per germline, CDR1 MNHEY and CDR2 SVGAGI. V dropped 9 bases and J dropped 3 bases, with 14 bases sitting between them.

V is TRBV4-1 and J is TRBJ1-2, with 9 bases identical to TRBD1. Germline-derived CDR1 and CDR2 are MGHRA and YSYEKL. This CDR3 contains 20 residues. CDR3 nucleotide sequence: TGCGCTCGAGGGATGGACAGGGGACCTGCCCACGGGAACTCTAACTATGGCTACACCTTC. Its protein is CARGMDRGPAHGNSNYGYTF.

The CDR3 protein is CASSLRIGYYGYTF. Written as DNA, the CDR3 is TGTGCCAGCAGTTTGAGGATCGGCTACTATGGCTACACCTTC. V is TRBV27 and J is TRBJ1-2; D uncertain. The CDR3 is 14 residues long. Germline values: CDR1 MNHEY, CDR2 SMNVEV (reference sequence). With 3 bases removed from V and 3 bases from J, the gap between germline ends came to 11 bases.

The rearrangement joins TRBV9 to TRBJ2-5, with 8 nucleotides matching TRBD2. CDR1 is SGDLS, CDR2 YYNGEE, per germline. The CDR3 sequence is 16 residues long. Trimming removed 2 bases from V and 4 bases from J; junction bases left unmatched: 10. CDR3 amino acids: CASSVRGGSPPETQYF. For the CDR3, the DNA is TGTGCCAGCAGCGTTCGGGGGGGAAGCCCTCCAGAGACCCAGTACTTC.

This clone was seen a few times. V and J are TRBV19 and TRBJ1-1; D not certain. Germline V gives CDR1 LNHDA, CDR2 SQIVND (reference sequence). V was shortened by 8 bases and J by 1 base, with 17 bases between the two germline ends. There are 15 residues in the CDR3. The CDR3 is CASRKNWAQNTEAFF. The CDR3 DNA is TGTGCCAGTCGAAAAAATTGGGCCCAGAACACTGAAGCTTTCTTT.

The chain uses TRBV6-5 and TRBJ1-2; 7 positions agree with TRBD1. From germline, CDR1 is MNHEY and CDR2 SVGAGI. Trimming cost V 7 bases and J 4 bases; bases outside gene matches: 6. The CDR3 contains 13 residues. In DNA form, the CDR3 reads TGTGCCAGCACTTTGGACAGGACCTATGGCTACACCTTC. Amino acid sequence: CASTLDRTYGYTF.

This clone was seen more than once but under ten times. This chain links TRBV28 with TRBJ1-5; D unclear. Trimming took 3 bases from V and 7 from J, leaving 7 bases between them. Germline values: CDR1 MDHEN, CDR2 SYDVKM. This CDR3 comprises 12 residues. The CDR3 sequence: CASSFGFQPQHF. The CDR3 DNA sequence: TGTGCCAGCAGTTTCGGTTTCCAGCCCCAGCATTTT.

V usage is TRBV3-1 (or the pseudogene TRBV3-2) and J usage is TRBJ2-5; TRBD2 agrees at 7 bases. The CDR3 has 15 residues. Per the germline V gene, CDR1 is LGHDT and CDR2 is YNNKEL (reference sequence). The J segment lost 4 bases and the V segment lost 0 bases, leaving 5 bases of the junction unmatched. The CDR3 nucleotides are TGTGCCAGCAGCCAAGATGCGGCTAGCGGAGAGACCCAGTACTTC. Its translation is CASSQDAASGETQYF.

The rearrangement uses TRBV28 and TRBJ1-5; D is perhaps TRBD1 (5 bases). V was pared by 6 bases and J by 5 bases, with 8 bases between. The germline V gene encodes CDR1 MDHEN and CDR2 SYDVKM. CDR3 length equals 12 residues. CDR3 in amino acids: CASSIRDQPQHF. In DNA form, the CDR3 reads TGTGCCAGCAGCATCAGGGATCAGCCCCAGCATTTT.

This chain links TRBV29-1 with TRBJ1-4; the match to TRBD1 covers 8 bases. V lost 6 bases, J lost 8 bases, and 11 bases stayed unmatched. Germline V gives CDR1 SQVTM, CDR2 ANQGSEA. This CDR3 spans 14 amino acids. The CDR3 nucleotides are TGCAGCGTCGACCTACAGGGGGATCGGGAAAAACTGTTTTTT. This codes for CSVDLQGDREKLFF.

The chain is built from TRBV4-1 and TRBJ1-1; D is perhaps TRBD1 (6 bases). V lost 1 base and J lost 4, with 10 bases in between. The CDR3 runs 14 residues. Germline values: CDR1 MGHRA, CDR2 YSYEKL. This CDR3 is CASSQGGGVTEAFF. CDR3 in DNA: TGCGCCAGCAGCCAAGGAGGGGGTGTCACTGAAGCTTTCTTT.

CDR3 amino acids: CASSIDGLVGNEQFF. The DNA of the CDR3 is TGCGCCAGCAGCATAGACGGACTAGTAGGCAATGAGCAGTTCTTC. The chain links TRBV5-1 to TRBJ2-1; 7 bases match TRBD2. This CDR3 is built from 15 residues. The V gene's germline CDR1 is SGHRS and CDR2 YFSETQ. V trimming: 4 bases; J trimming: 6 bases; junction bases outside the gene matches: 10.

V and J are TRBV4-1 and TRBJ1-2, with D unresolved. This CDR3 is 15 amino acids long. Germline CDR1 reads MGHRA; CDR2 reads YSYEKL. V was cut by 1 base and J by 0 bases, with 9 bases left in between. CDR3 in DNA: TGCGCCAGCAGCCAAGTGGTCGCGTCTAACTATGGCTACACCTTC. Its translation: CASSQVVASNYGYTF.